This T cell receptor (beta chain) was obtained from a study of early T cells in non-severe SARS-CoV-2 infection. The CDR3 loop spans 15 amino acids. Germline CDR1 reads MNHEY; CDR2 reads SVGAGI. V was trimmed by 0 bases and J by 1 base, leaving 7 bases between them. TCRdb independently ran MiXCR on the 5' RACE reads; one entry per CDR3 protein. The sample carries under 100,000 distinct CDR3 sequences, more than 9.5% recorded once. This clonotype turned up a few times. Material for sequencing was whole blood. The TCR sequence derives from an adult who was a healthcare worker with PCR-confirmed SARS-CoV-2 infection or an uninfected control (not recorded which). The rearrangement joins TRBV6-5 to TRBJ2-1; D remains unclear. The CDR3 reads CASSYSRRSYNEQFF. As DNA, the CDR3 is TGTGCCAGCAGTTACTCCAGGAGATCCTACAATGAGCAGTTCTTC.